Each of the 11 T cell receptor beta chains below was sequenced from the same sample in a study of T cell repertoires in cytomegalovirus infection. TCRdb passed the reads through MiXCR, listing each CDR3 protein once. The data hold about 920,000 distinct CDR3 sequences, with roughly a third observed a single time. The antigens for these receptors are not known. This material consisted of cultured CD8+ T cells from PBMCs, taken from culture after CMV antigen stimulation. The receptors originated from a human donor in good health (CMV status not recorded). Some clones in this sample may be carry-over from other donors' samples.

This chain links TRBV6-5 with TRBJ2-1; perhaps TRBD1 as D (6 bases). The V gene lost 5 bases and the J gene lost 4 bases, with 12 bases spanning the gap. CDR3 length: 14 amino acids. Germline V gene sequence: CDR1 MNHEY, CDR2 SVGAGI. CDR3 DNA: TGTGCCAGCAGTAACCTGGACAGATACAATGAGCAGTTCTTC. Protein: CASSNLDRYNEQFF.

Note on this clonotype: A much larger clone sits a single nucleotide away, making a read error possible. CDR3 nucleotide sequence: TGTGCCAGCAGTTATCAACCCTTCTCGGAGACTTTCTTT. Translated, it gives CASSYQPFSETFF. The V call is TRBV28, the J call TRBJ1-1; D uncertain. The germline CDR1 and CDR2 sequences are MDHEN and SYDVKM. V gave up 4 bases and J gave up 12 bases, with 18 bases separating them. This CDR3 comprises 13 residues. The variable domain in full, with the rest retrieved from reference TRBV28 and TRBJ1-1, is DVKVTQSSRYLVKRTGEKVFLECVQDMDHENMFWYRQDPGLGLRLIYFSYDVKMKEKGDIPEGYSVSREKKERFSLILESASTNQTSMYLCASSYQPFSETFFGQGTRLTVV.

As regards this clonotype: A much larger clonotype is one base distant, so this may be a read error. The rearrangement joins TRBV7-2 to TRBJ2-1; D unresolved. Germline CDR1 SGHTA, CDR2 FQGNSA. The CDR3 spans 14 residues. The CDR3 region is CVSSLVKAFNEQFF. The CDR3 DNA is TGTGTCAGCAGCTTAGTTAAGGCCTTCAATGAGCAGTTCTTC.

This clonotype occurred a few times. This chain links TRBV6-5 with TRBJ2-1; D is uncertain. Germline V gene sequence: CDR1 MNHEY, CDR2 SVGAGI. Trimming removed 2 bases from V and 4 bases from J, with 12 bases in between. The CDR3 runs to 15 residues. Here the CDR3 DNA reads TGTGCCAGCAGTTACAGTCCCCTCGGGTACAATGAGCAGTTCTTC. Amino acids: CASSYSPLGYNEQFF.

This clonotype has more than one count but fewer than ten. The chain links TRBV19 to TRBJ2-2, with a weak D call TRBD2 (5 bases). Trimming shortened V by 0 bases and J by 6 bases, and 20 bases separated the two germline ends. The CDR3 extends over 18 amino acids. Germline-derived CDR1 and CDR2 are LNHDA and SQIVND (reference sequence). The CDR3 coding sequence is TGTGCCAGTAGTATAGATGTCTTCAAGGAGGCCGGGGCCGGGGAGCTGTTTTTT. Residues: CASSIDVFKEAGAGELFF.

This clonotype was found many times. V and J are TRBV7-6 and TRBJ1-3, with TRBD1 as a possible D gene (5 bases). The V end was cut by 1 base, the J end by 13 bases, with 14 bases between. Germline V gene sequence: CDR1 SGHVS, CDR2 FNYEAQ. The CDR3 is made up of 13 amino acids. As DNA, the CDR3 is TGTGCCAGCAGCTTAGTATCCGGGGCAGAGATATATTTT. This encodes CASSLVSGAEIYF.

In its sample, this clonotype was seen many times. The chain has TRBV12-3 or TRBV12-4 and TRBJ2-2; D is perhaps TRBD2 (6 bases). V lost 6 bases and J lost 8, with 10 bases in between. The CDR3 is 12 residues long. The CDR3 protein is CASSLGRGELFF. The CDR3 DNA is TGTGCCAGCAGCCTAGGGAGGGGGGAGCTGTTTTTT.

The chain couples TRBV6-6 to TRBJ1-2; a weak D match, TRBD1 (6 bases). This CDR3 has 14 amino acids. Germline V gives CDR1 MNHNY, CDR2 SVGAGI (reference sequence). V lost 5 bases and J lost 6, with 16 bases in between. CDR3 sequence: CASSRTDLGDGYTF. CDR3 DNA sequence: TGTGCCAGCAGTAGGACAGACCTAGGAGATGGCTACACCTTC.

This clonotype was observed at least ten times. The rearrangement joins TRBV7-9 to TRBJ1-2; 7 bases match TRBD1. The J segment lost 6 bases and the V segment lost 2 bases, leaving 6 bases of the junction unmatched. CDR1 and CDR2 (germline): SEHNR, FQNEAQ (reference sequence). The CDR3 extends over 14 amino acids. This CDR3 is CASSLTGARDGYTF. In nucleotides, the CDR3 is TGTGCCAGCAGCTTAACAGGGGCTAGGGATGGCTACACCTTC.

The chain couples TRBV7-8 to TRBJ1-5; possibly TRBD1 for D (5 bases). The length of the CDR3 is 16 residues. V was cut by 5 bases and J by 2 bases, with 16 bases left in between. Germline assignment: CDR1 SGHVS and CDR2 FQNEAQ. This CDR3 is CASSPRGDLGNQPQHF. The CDR3 region has the DNA TGTGCCAGCAGCCCAAGAGGGGACCTGGGCAATCAGCCCCAGCATTTT.

Only a few counts were recorded for this clonotype. The chain joins TRBV5-1 to TRBJ2-1, with TRBD2 matching 12 bases. The V gene's germline CDR1 is SGHRS and CDR2 YFSETQ. Trimming at V came to 1 base and at J to 4 bases, leaving 3 bases not matched to a gene. This CDR3 contains 16 residues. The CDR3 protein is CASSLLTSGGYNEQFF. In DNA, the CDR3 is TGCGCCAGCAGCTTGTTGACTAGCGGGGGATACAATGAGCAGTTCTTC.